A selection of T cell receptor beta chains follows, all from one sample in a study of cytomegalovirus exposure and HLA in healthy donors. The data were produced by immunoSEQ multiplex PCR, yet TCRdb's version contains in-frame clones alone and is incomplete. The sample includes some 99,000 clones, 75% to 80% of them seen just once. Sequencing input: PBMCs. The receptor source for this set is a female donor in good health and CMV-seronegative. Each CDR3 is given with its conserved first and last residue. The D gene is left open where the match is weak. Expanded clones get a size class; other rows say once, few or many, or leave the size out.

V	J	D	size	DNA	CDR3
TRBV28	TRBJ2-7	TRBD2	NA	TGTGCCAGCAGGCACGTCGGGACTAGCGCTTACTACGAGCAGTACTTC	CASRHVGTSAYYEQYF
TRBV5-4	TRBJ2-1	NA	NA	TGTGCCAGCAGCTTGGCGGGAACAGGGCCGGGGGAGCAGTTCTTC	CASSLAGTGPGEQFF
TRBV9	TRBJ1-2	NA	once	TGTGCCAGCAGCGGAAGCTATGATGGCTACACCTTC	CASSGSYDGYTF
TRBV19	TRBJ1-2	TRBD1	NA	TGTGCCTGCCAACAGGGGGCGCGGGGCTATGGCTACACCTTC	CACQQGARGYGYTF
TRBV30	TRBJ1-1	NA	NA	TGTGCCTGGAGTAGGACAGACATGAACACTGAAGCTTTCTTT	CAWSRTDMNTEAFF
TRBV5-1	TRBJ2-2	TRBD2	NA	TGCGCCAGCAGCTTGGGTGCGGGAGAGGTTACCGGGGAGCTGTTTTTT	CASSLGAGEVTGELFF
TRBV11-2	TRBJ2-7	TRBD2	NA	TGTGCCAGCAGCCTCCGACTAGCGGGGGGTGAGCAGTACTTC	CASSLRLAGGEQYF
TRBV5-6	TRBJ2-7	TRBD2	NA	TGTGCCAGCAGCTTCTCACCGGGACTACCTTACTTC	CASSFSPGLPYF
TRBV13	TRBJ2-1	NA	once	TGTGCCAGCAGCTTCGGACTAAATGAGCAGTTCTTC	CASSFGLNEQFF
TRBV7-7	TRBJ2-5	NA	NA	TGTGCTAGCAGCTTAGCGACTCAAGAGACCCAGTACTTC	CASSLATQETQYF
TRBV2	TRBJ2-7	TRBD1	NA	TGTGCCAGTTCACCACAGGGGGAATCCTACGAGCAGTACTTC	CASSPQGESYEQYF
TRBV30	TRBJ2-1	TRBD1	NA	TGTGCCTGGAGTGTAGGCAGGGGGCGCAATGAGCAGTTCTTC	CAWSVGRGRNEQFF
TRBV5-1	TRBJ1-2	NA	NA	TGCGCCAGCAGCCTCGGACAGCGTACCCTTGGCTACACCTTC	CASSLGQRTLGYTF
TRBV7-3	TRBJ2-6	NA	NA	TGTGCCAGCAGCTCCCAGGGGCAGCCCGGGGCCAACGTCCTGACTTTC	CASSSQGQPGANVLTF
TRBV2	TRBJ2-2	NA	few	TGTGCCAGCAGTTCCAGGACCGGGACTGGTAACACCGGGGAGCTGTTTTTT	CASSSRTGTGNTGELFF
TRBV6-5	TRBJ2-7	NA	once	TGTGCCAGCAGTTACGGCGGGGTTAGCTCCTACGAGCAGTACTTC	CASSYGGVSSYEQYF
TRBV15	TRBJ2-3	TRBD2	few	TGTGCCACCAGCAGAGAAAAAGCGGGAATCGCAGATACGCAGTATTTT	CATSREKAGIADTQYF
TRBV6-1	TRBJ1-6	TRBD1	few	TGTGCCAGCAGTGAGAACAGGGGGAATTCACCCCTCCACTTT	CASSENRGNSPLHF
TRBV30	TRBJ2-7	NA	NA	TGTGCCTGGAGTGTCGGGGTCAGGGGTAACGAGCAGTACTTC	CAWSVGVRGNEQYF
TRBV5-6	TRBJ1-4	NA	NA	TGTGCCAGCAGCTTGGGCCCAGAGGTCGCTAATGAAAAACTGTTTTTT	CASSLGPEVANEKLFF
TRBV19	TRBJ2-1	TRBD1	NA	TGTGCCAGTAGTATACGACAGGGTTACAATGAGCAGTTCTTC	CASSIRQGYNEQFF
TRBV18	TRBJ1-5	TRBD1	NA	TGTGCCAGCTCACCCAGGGGGCGAGGCAATCAGCCCCAGCATTTT	CASSPRGRGNQPQHF
TRBV21-1	TRBJ1-2	NA	NA	TGTGCCAGCAGCAAATACAGGGAAGTTGACTATGGCTACACCTTC	CASSKYREVDYGYTF
TRBV10-3	TRBJ2-7	NA	NA	TGTGCCATCAGTGATTCGGGGAGTGGGTCCTACGAGCAGTACTTC	CAISDSGSGSYEQYF
TRBV15	TRBJ1-5	TRBD1	NA	TGTGCCACCAGCAGAGATCCGGGACAGTTCAATCAGCCCCAGCATTTT	CATSRDPGQFNQPQHF
TRBV18	TRBJ2-6	TRBD1	NA	TGTGCCAGCTCATCACAGGGGACTGGGGCCAACGTCCTGACTTTC	CASSSQGTGANVLTF
TRBV2	TRBJ1-1	TRBD1	once	TGTGCCACCGGGAACAGGGGATGGAACACTGAAGCTTTCTTT	CATGNRGWNTEAFF
TRBV19	TRBJ2-5	TRBD1	few	TGTGCCAGTAGTCCCCTAGGACAGGGAGCCCCCCGGACCCAGTACTTC	CASSPLGQGAPRTQYF
TRBV4-2	TRBJ1-4	TRBD1	few	TGTGCCAGCAGCCCTTTATCGCGGGGACAGAACCTCGAAAAACTGTTTTTT	CASSPLSRGQNLEKLFF
TRBV29-1	TRBJ2-5	NA	NA	TGCAGCCTGTCAGGGGCCGAGACCCAGTACTTC	CSLSGAETQYF
TRBV2	TRBJ2-2	TRBD2	NA	TGTGCCAGCACCCCTAGCGGGAGGGGACCCGGGGAGCTGTTTTTT	CASTPSGRGPGELFF
TRBV28	TRBJ1-5	NA	NA	TGTGCCAGCAGTTTCCAGACGGGGAAACGTCAGCCCCAGCATTTT	CASSFQTGKRQPQHF
TRBV6-5	TRBJ2-3	NA	NA	TGTGCCAGCAGTTACGAAGCGGCAGATACGCAGTATTTT	CASSYEAADTQYF
TRBV15	TRBJ1-4	NA	NA	TGTGCCACCAGCAGAGCTTTTTTCGGGACTAATGAAAAACTGTTTTTT	CATSRAFFGTNEKLFF
TRBV30	TRBJ1-5	NA	NA	TGTGCCTGGCGACGGGGAAATCAGCCCCAGCATTTT	CAWRRGNQPQHF
TRBV6-4	TRBJ2-1	TRBD2	NA	TGTGCCAGCAGCCTTAGCGGGGGGGCCTACAATGAGCAGTTCTTC	CASSLSGGAYNEQFF
TRBV28	TRBJ1-5	TRBD1	NA	TGTGCCAGCAGTACCCCGGGACAGGAATGGGATCAGCCCCAGCATTTT	CASSTPGQEWDQPQHF
TRBV28	TRBJ1-5	TRBD1	few	TGTGCCAGCAGTCCCCCAAACAGGGGGACGAGCAATCAGCCCCAGCATTTT	CASSPPNRGTSNQPQHF
TRBV6-4	TRBJ1-2	NA	NA	TGTGCCAGCAGTGACTCTTGGGTGGGGCGCCCTAACTATGGCTACACCTTC	CASSDSWVGRPNYGYTF
TRBV9	TRBJ1-5	NA	NA	TGTGCCAGCAGCCCAGGGAACAATCAGCCCCAGCATTTT	CASSPGNNQPQHF
TRBV18	TRBJ2-7	TRBD1	NA	TGTGCCAGCTCACCGGGACAGGGAAGCTCCTACGAGCAGTACTTC	CASSPGQGSSYEQYF
TRBV7-9	TRBJ2-3	NA	NA	TGTGGGACACCTGAGGGTAGCGGCCCAGATACGCAGTATTTT	CGTPEGSGPDTQYF
TRBV29-1	TRBJ2-7	TRBD1	NA	TGCAGCGTCCAAGTGGGGACAGGGGGCTACGAGCAGTACTTC	CSVQVGTGGYEQYF
TRBV11-2	TRBJ2-7	TRBD1	few	TGTGCCAGCAGCTTAGTCGTACAGGGGGCCGCCTACGAGCAGTACTTC	CASSLVVQGAAYEQYF
TRBV2	TRBJ1-1	NA	NA	TGTGCCAGCAGTGAAGGTAGGGAGTGGGGTGAAGCTTTCTTT	CASSEGREWGEAFF